These 19 T cell receptor beta chains were sequenced from one sample in a study of technical replicates of blood from four donors. Measured with immunoSEQ multiplex PCR; TCRdb has only the in-frame clones, and not every one. There are some 66,000 clones in the sample; roughly 90% occur only once, and around 4.6% lies in the top ten. Material for sequencing was PBMCs. These receptors were obtained from a human donor in good health. Some clones in this sample may be carry-over from other donors' samples.

This chain connects TRBV18 to TRBJ1-2, with 8 bases aligning to TRBD1. The length of the CDR3 is 14 residues. The germline gives CDR1 KGHSH, CDR2 LQKENI. V lost 3 bases and J lost 5; bases outside the gene matches: 5. The CDR3 DNA is TGTGCCAGCTCACCGACAGGGGTGGAATATGGCTACACCTTC. Translated, it gives CASSPTGVEYGYTF.

This chain uses TRBV10-3 with TRBJ2-7; TRBD2 agrees at 14 bases. V trimming: 0 bases; J trimming: 4 bases; junction bases outside the gene matches: 5. Germline V lookup: CDR1 ENHRY, CDR2 SYGVKD. CDR3 length: 17 amino acids. This CDR3 reads CAISESSGTSGSYEQYF. CDR3 DNA: TGTGCCATCAGTGAGTCTTCCGGGACTAGCGGGAGTTACGAGCAGTACTTC.

The rearrangement uses TRBV7-3 and TRBJ2-1; 7 bases align to TRBD1. Germline V gene sequence: CDR1 SGHTA, CDR2 FQGTGA. With 5 bases clipped from V and 9 bases from J, the junction kept 10 bases outside the gene matches. CDR3 length: 14 residues. CDR3 bases: TGTGCCAGCAGCGCACGACAGGGTTGGGGTGAGCAGTTCTTC. It encodes CASSARQGWGEQFF.

This chain joins TRBV5-1 and TRBJ2-6; no clear D. CDR1 is SGHRS and CDR2 is YFSETQ in the germline V gene. Trimming left V 4 bases short and J 0 bases short, with 11 bases between. CDR3 length: 16 residues. CDR3 sequence (DNA): TGCGCCAGCAGCACCGCGGTAAGCTCTGGGGCCAACGTCCTGACTTTC. Its translation is CASSTAVSSGANVLTF.

This chain joins TRBV19 and TRBJ1-2; maybe TRBD1 (5 bases). Deletions cut 5 bases from V and 8 bases from J, with 12 bases between. The CDR3 is 12 amino acids. Germline CDR1 and CDR2: LNHDA and SQIVND (reference sequence). The CDR3 loop reads CASSLGGNGYTF. For the CDR3, the DNA is TGTGCCAGTAGTCTGGGGGGGAACGGCTACACCTTC. Variable domain in full (rest from reference TRBV19 and TRBJ1-2): DGGITQSPKYLFRKEGQNVTLSCEQNLNHDAMYWYRQDPGQGLRLIYYSQIVNDFQKGDIAEGYSVSREKKESFPLTVTSAQKNPTAFYLCASSLGGNGYTFGSGTRLTVV.

The chain has TRBV6-1 and TRBJ2-2, with D possibly matching TRBD1 (6 bases). Between the trimmed V and J ends, which lost 6 bases and 2 bases, there was a span of 13 bases. Per the germline V gene, CDR1 is MNHNS and CDR2 is SASEGT. The CDR3 is made up of 15 amino acids. Here the CDR3 reads CASSLGTLNTGELFF. For the CDR3, the DNA is TGTGCCAGCAGCCTCGGGACACTCAACACCGGGGAGCTGTTTTTT.

This clone was observed once. Other DNA sequences in the sample encode the same CDR3. The gene calls are TRBV5-1 and TRBJ2-7; 7 nucleotides match TRBD2. The germline V gene has CDR1 SGHRS and CDR2 YFSETQ. The CDR3 sequence is 15 residues long. Germline trimming cut 0 bases from V and 0 bases from J; bases unmatched to any gene: 3. The CDR3, as DNA: TGCGCCAGCAGCTTGGCGGCGGGAGTCTCCTACGAGCAGTACTTC. Protein: CASSLAAGVSYEQYF.

V usage is TRBV5-6 and J usage is TRBJ2-1, with D possibly being TRBD1 (7 bases). Germline assignment: CDR1 SGHDT and CDR2 YYEEEE. Trimming took 3 bases from V and 6 from J, leaving 22 bases between them. This CDR3 has 17 amino acids. CDR3: CASSSLGQDYKSNEQFF. As DNA, the CDR3 is TGTGCCAGCAGCTCATTAGGACAGGACTATAAAAGCAATGAGCAGTTCTTC.

This clone is medium-sized within its sample. This chain links TRBV5-6 with TRBJ1-1, with D unclear. CDR3 length equals 11 residues. Trimming stripped 0 bases from V and 14 bases from J, with 11 bases between. CDR1 is SGHDT and CDR2 is YYEEEE in the germline V gene. The CDR3: CASSLGPKLFF. CDR3 nucleotides: TGTGCCAGCAGCTTGGGCCCGAAACTCTTCTTT.

This CDR3 reads CASSLGGVNSPLHF. The CDR3 nucleotides read TGTGCCAGCAGCTTAGGGGGGGTAAATTCACCCCTCCACTTT. The chain carries TRBV11-2 and TRBJ1-6; D is possibly TRBD1 (5 bases). Germline-derived CDR1 and CDR2 are SGHAT and FQNNGV. Trimming cost V 1 base and J 7 bases, with 8 bases left between them. The CDR3 length is 14 residues.

The rearrangement joins TRBV18 to TRBJ1-4; TRBD1 might be the D (5 bases). The CDR3 has 14 residues. V was shortened by 2 bases and J by 3 bases, with 7 bases between the two germline ends. From germline, CDR1 is KGHSH and CDR2 LQKENI. The CDR3 here is CASSPGASNEKLFF. As DNA, the CDR3 is TGTGCCAGCTCACCAGGGGCGTCTAATGAAAAACTGTTTTTT.

This chain connects TRBV7-2 to TRBJ2-5, with unresolved D. This CDR3 contains 12 residues. The V gene lost 6 bases and the J gene lost 5 bases, with 10 bases spanning the gap. Germline V gene sequence: CDR1 SGHTA, CDR2 FQGNSA. The CDR3 sequence: CASSREKETQYF. The CDR3 bases are TGTGCCAGCAGTCGTGAGAAGGAGACCCAGTACTTC.

This chain links TRBV9 with TRBJ2-3, with 11 bases identical to TRBD2. The CDR3 is made up of 16 amino acids. With V trimmed by 4 bases and J by 5 bases, 9 bases remained unmatched. CDR1 is SGDLS and CDR2 is YYNGEE in the germline V gene. CDR3 amino acids: CASSFSGGGGGDTQYF. The DNA for the CDR3 is TGTGCCAGCAGCTTTAGCGGGGGGGGAGGAGGAGATACGCAGTATTTT.

This CDR3 reads CASSQDWEPGNTIYF. CDR3 bases: TGCGCCAGCAGCCAAGATTGGGAGCCTGGAAACACCATATATTTT. The V gene is TRBV4-3, the J gene TRBJ1-3; D remains unclear. In germline, CDR1 is LGHNA, CDR2 YSLEER. The CDR3 runs 15 residues. Between the trimmed V and J ends, which lost 0 bases and 2 bases, there was a span of 8 bases.

This chain uses TRBV6-5 with TRBJ2-1, with a weak D call TRBD1 (5 bases). The germline V gene encodes CDR1 MNHEY and CDR2 SVGAGI. The CDR3 runs to 12 residues. V dropped 2 bases and J dropped 8 bases, with 7 bases sitting between them. CDR3 residues: CASSYTRDEQFF. CDR3 coding DNA: TGTGCCAGCAGTTACACCAGGGATGAGCAGTTCTTC.

The rearrangement joins TRBV19 to TRBJ2-2; TRBD2 matches at 14 bases. The trim removed 0 bases at V and 4 bases at J, leaving 7 bases unmatched. CDR1 LNHDA and CDR2 SQIVND come from the germline V gene (reference sequence). This CDR3 contains 19 residues. DNA of the CDR3: TGTGCCAGTAGTATAGATTTGGGACTAGCGGGAGTCGGCACCGGGGAGCTGTTTTTT. It yields the protein CASSIDLGLAGVGTGELFF.

J is TRBJ2-7 and V is TRBV18; TRBD2 matches 10 bases. This CDR3 has 15 amino acids. From germline, CDR1 is KGHSH and CDR2 LQKENI. V dropped 2 bases and J dropped 0; count of bases not matched to a gene: 1. The chain's CDR3 is CASSPRLAGSYEQYF. Here the CDR3 DNA reads TGTGCCAGCTCACCAAGACTAGCGGGCTCCTACGAGCAGTACTTC.

In the case of this clone: The sample holds other DNA sequences that translate to the same CDR3. This chain links TRBV5-1 with TRBJ1-6, with D possibly being TRBD1 (5 bases). Germline V CDR1 and CDR2: SGHRS, YFSETQ. Trimming took off 0 bases at V and 10 bases at J, with 11 bases between the two ends. This CDR3 contains 14 residues. This chain's CDR3 is CASSLAGGYSPLHF. CDR3 DNA sequence: TGCGCCAGCAGCTTGGCCGGGGGTTACTCACCCCTCCACTTT.

CDR3 residues: CASSAGLAGRVSTDTQYF. The DNA for the CDR3 is TGTGCCAGCAGCGCAGGACTAGCGGGTCGAGTTAGCACAGATACGCAGTATTTT. The rearrangement uses TRBV9 and TRBJ2-3, with 11 bases that match TRBD2. Germline CDR1 and CDR2: SGDLS and YYNGEE. V lost 3 bases to trimming and J lost 0 bases; unmatched junction nucleotides: 9. The CDR3 spans 18 residues. The full variable domain, rest sourced from reference TRBV9 and TRBJ2-3, is DSGVTQTPKHLITATGQRVTLRCSPRSGDLSVYWYQQSLDQGLQFLIQYYNGEERAKGNILERFSAQQFPDLHSELNLSSLELGDSALYFCASSAGLAGRVSTDTQYFGPGTRLTVL.